Below are 8 T cell receptor beta chains sequenced from a single sample in a study of CD8+CD57+ T cells in acquired aplastic anemia. The TCR beta profiling, which covered VDJ combination and CDR3 sequence, was carried out using genomic DNA as the template. In TCRdb, the reads were re-called with MiXCR into one record per CDR3 protein. The sample includes some 120,000 distinct CDR3 sequences, 48% of them seen just once. The sequencing input was sorted CD4+, CD8+, or CD8+CD57+ T cells (not recorded which) from PBMCs. The receptor set was obtained from a human donor in good health, serving as a control.

About this clonotype itself: Given a much more abundant clone one base away, this may be a read error. V and J are TRBV30 and TRBJ2-6; D may match TRBD1 or TRBD2 (5 bases each). The CDR3 contains 13 residues. Germline CDR1 and CDR2: GTSNPN and SVGIG (reference sequence). CDR3 in DNA: TGTGCCTGGAGTGTGTCCGGGGCCGACGTCCTGACTTTC. It is translated as CAWSVSGADVLTF.

This clonotype was found once. The V gene is TRBV19, the J gene TRBJ2-7; TRBD1 matches at 9 bases. Germline V gene lookup returns CDR1 LNHDA and CDR2 SQIVND (reference sequence). The CDR3 is 14 residues long. V trimming: 7 bases; J trimming: 3 bases; junction bases outside the gene matches: 7. This CDR3 is CASTLGQGDYEQYF. The CDR3 region has the DNA TGTGCCAGTACCCTGGGACAGGGAGACTACGAGCAGTACTTC.

This clonotype was seen ten or more times. The rearrangement joins TRBV7-9 to TRBJ1-2; 8 bases are a match to TRBD1. In germline, CDR1 is SEHNR, CDR2 FQNEAQ (reference sequence). With V trimmed by 5 bases and J by 8 bases, 13 bases remained unmatched. The CDR3 is 15 residues long. The CDR3 DNA is TGTGCCAGCAGCCAATTCCCAGGGGGCGATCACGGCTACACCTTC. This encodes CASSQFPGGDHGYTF. Based on the CDR3 plus reference TRBV7-9 and TRBJ1-2, the full variable domain is DTGVSQNPRHKITKRGQNVTFRCDPISEHNRLYWYRQTLGQGPEFLTYFQNEAQLEKSRLLSDRFSAERPKGSFSTLEIQRTEQGDSAMYLCASSQFPGGDHGYTFGSGTRLTVV.

The chain employs TRBV5-5 and TRBJ1-6; a possible D gene is TRBD1 (6 bases). Deletions cut 3 bases from V and 9 bases from J, with 13 bases between. This CDR3 comprises 14 residues. Germline V gene data show CDR1 as SGHKS and CDR2 as YYEKEE (reference sequence). The CDR3 region has the DNA TGTGCCAGCAGCTACACTTTACAGGGTTCACCCCTCCACTTT. It is translated as CASSYTLQGSPLHF.

There are a few counts of this clonotype. This chain links TRBV6-2 or TRBV6-3 with TRBJ2-4, with D tentatively TRBD1 (6 bases). This CDR3 is built from 16 residues. Germline CDR1 and CDR2: MNHEY and SVGEGT. Trimming took 6 bases from V and 0 from J, leaving 15 bases between them. As DNA, the CDR3 is TGTGCCAGCAGGCTCCGGGACACACTAGCCAAAAACATTCAGTACTTC. This gives the protein CASRLRDTLAKNIQYF.

This clonotype came up many times. The chain employs TRBV20-1 and TRBJ2-7, with unresolved D. The V end lost 1 base, the J end lost 3 bases, and 13 bases lay between the germline ends. In germline, CDR1 is DFQATT, CDR2 SNEGSKA (reference sequence). This CDR3 region has 14 residues. The CDR3, as DNA: TGCAGTGCTAGAGGTCTACAGTCCATCTACGAGCAGTACTTC. Amino acids: CSARGLQSIYEQYF.

The V and J genes are TRBV10-3 and TRBJ1-2; 12 nucleotides match TRBD1. Per germline, CDR1 ENHRY and CDR2 SYGVKD. Trimming at V came to 8 bases and at J to 3 bases, leaving 4 bases not matched to a gene. This CDR3 is 14 amino acids long. The CDR3 DNA is TGTGCCATCGGGGACAGGGGGCTGGACTATGGCTACACCTTC. This encodes CAIGDRGLDYGYTF.

This clonotype has at least ten counts. The rearrangement joins TRBV20-1 to TRBJ2-1; unclear D gene. This CDR3 is built from 13 residues. Trimming took 6 bases from V and 5 from J, leaving 14 bases between them. Germline V gene sequence: CDR1 DFQATT, CDR2 SNEGSKA (reference sequence). For the CDR3, the DNA is TGCAGTGCCCTTCGCGCCCCCCACAATGAGCAGTTCTTC. Translating gives CSALRAPHNEQFF.